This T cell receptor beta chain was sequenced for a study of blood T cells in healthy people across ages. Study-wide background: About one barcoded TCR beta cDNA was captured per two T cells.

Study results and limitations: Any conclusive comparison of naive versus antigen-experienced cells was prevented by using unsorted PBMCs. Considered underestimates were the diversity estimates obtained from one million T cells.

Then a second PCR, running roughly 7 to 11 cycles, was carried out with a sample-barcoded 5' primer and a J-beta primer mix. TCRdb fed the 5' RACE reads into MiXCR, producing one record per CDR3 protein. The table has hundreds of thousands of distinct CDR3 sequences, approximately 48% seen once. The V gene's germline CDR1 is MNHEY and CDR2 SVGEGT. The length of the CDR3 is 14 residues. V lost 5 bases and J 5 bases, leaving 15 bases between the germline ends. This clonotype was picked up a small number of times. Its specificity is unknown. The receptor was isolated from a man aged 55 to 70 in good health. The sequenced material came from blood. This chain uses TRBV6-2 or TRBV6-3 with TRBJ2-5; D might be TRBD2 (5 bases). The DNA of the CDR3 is TGTGCCAGCAGTCACACCGGGATCTCGGAGACCCAGTACTTC. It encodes CASSHTGISETQYF.